These T cell receptor beta chains were read from a single sample in a study of T-cell memory formation after mild COVID-19. TCRdb reprocessed the 5' RACE reads with MiXCR, giving one entry per CDR3 protein. The table shows hundreds of thousands of distinct CDR3 sequences, with 15% to 20% occurring only once. Sequencing was carried out using PBMCs or a T cell subset sorted from them (not recorded which). The receptors were sampled from an adult woman who had mild COVID-19 (a few samples of this study predate the infection). Cell type and time point are not known. Both conserved end residues are part of each CDR3. A D gene is named only where the DNA matches it firmly. Clone sizes are given selectively: once, few, many, or a class where the clone is expanded.

TRBJ2-2,-,-,TRBV5-1,TGCGCCAGCAGCTTGTCGTCCTCCACCGGGGAGCTGTTTTTT,CASSLSSSTGELFF
TRBJ1-5,-,-,TRBV6-2/TRBV6-3,TGTGCCAGCGCGTATAGCAATCAGCCCCAGCATTTT,CASAYSNQPQHF
TRBJ2-7,TRBD1,-,TRBV7-9,TGTGCCAGCCACCCCCTTGGGACAGTCCCGACCTACGAGCAGTACTTC,CASHPLGTVPTYEQYF
TRBJ1-6,-,few,TRBV6-1,TGTGCCAGCAGTGAAGCAACAGCTTATAATTCACCCCTCCACTTT,CASSEATAYNSPLHF
TRBJ1-1,-,many,TRBV7-9,TGTGCCAGCAGCTTAGATGGGGGTGTGACTGAAGCTTTCTTT,CASSLDGGVTEAFF
TRBJ2-1,TRBD2,-,TRBV25-1,TGTGCCAGCAGTGATAGGACTAGCCAGGACAATGAGCAGTTCTTC,CASSDRTSQDNEQFF
TRBJ2-7,-,few,TRBV7-8,TGTGCCAGCAGCTTGAACGTTTACAGGGTAGAACGGCACGAGCAGTACTTC,CASSLNVYRVERHEQYF
TRBJ2-5,-,many,TRBV7-3,TGTGCCAGCAGCCTAGGGATGAAAGAGACCCAGTACTTC,CASSLGMKETQYF
TRBJ1-2,TRBD1,-,TRBV10-3,TGTGCCATCACTGACGTGGGACAGAGGACTAACTATGGCTACACCTTC,CAITDVGQRTNYGYTF
TRBJ1-1,-,few,TRBV29-1,TGCAGCGTTGAGGGCAGGTCGTTTGGAAACACTGAAGCTTTCTTT,CSVEGRSFGNTEAFF
TRBJ1-2,-,few,TRBV12-3/TRBV12-4,TGTGCCAGCAGTTTAAGCGGCCACATCGCCTCGAATGGCTACACCTTC,CASSLSGHIASNGYTF
TRBJ2-5,-,few,TRBV27,TGTGCCAGCAAGAACCCGTGGGATCAAGAGACCCAGTACTTC,CASKNPWDQETQYF
TRBJ1-1,TRBD1,few,TRBV4-1,TGCGCCAGCAGCCACCCAAACAGGGGAACGAACACTGAAGCTTTCTTT,CASSHPNRGTNTEAFF
TRBJ2-3,-,few,TRBV18,TGTGCCAGCTCACCTCCGGGACTCAAGGCAGATACGCAGTATTTT,CASSPPGLKADTQYF
TRBJ2-1,TRBD2,-,TRBV7-2,TGTGCCAGCAGCTTTTCCGGGAGGGCCGCTTACAATGAGCAGTTCTTC,CASSFSGRAAYNEQFF
TRBJ1-1,-,few,TRBV11-3,TGTGCCAGCAGCCCAAGACAGAACCCAGGGGAGACTGAAGCTTTCTTT,CASSPRQNPGETEAFF
TRBJ2-7,-,-,TRBV5-1,TGCGCCAGCAGCACTGCCCCCCACCCCTACGAGCAGTACTTC,CASSTAPHPYEQYF
TRBJ1-2,TRBD1,-,TRBV7-9,TGTGCCAGCAGCTTAGTACAGGGGGCGCGGTATGGCTACACCTTC,CASSLVQGARYGYTF
TRBJ2-1,-,few,TRBV7-2,TGTGCCAGCAGCTCGGGCTTCAATGAGCAGTTCTTC,CASSSGFNEQFF
TRBJ2-2,TRBD2,many,TRBV7-9,TGTGCCAGCAGCCCCAAGGCTAGCGGGGACACCGGGGAGCTGTTTTTT,CASSPKASGDTGELFF
TRBJ1-1,TRBD1,-,TRBV5-1,TGCGCCAGCAGCTATTCCGGGACAGGGGCCTATTTGAGCACTGAAGCTTTCTTT,CASSYSGTGAYLSTEAFF
TRBJ1-1,TRBD1,-,TRBV4-1,TGCGCCAGCAGCCAGACAGGGGGCCCAATGAACACTGAAGCTTTCTTT,CASSQTGGPMNTEAFF
TRBJ2-1,TRBD2,few,TRBV15,TGTGCCACTGGGACTAGCGGTAACTCCTACAATGAGCAGTTCTTC,CATGTSGNSYNEQFF
TRBJ2-1,-,few,TRBV5-1,TGCGCCAGCAGCTTCCAGGTGAGCTCCTACAATGAGCAGTTCTTC,CASSFQVSSYNEQFF
TRBJ2-5,-,many,TRBV11-2,TGTGCCAGCAGCTTAGTGGAAGGCCGGGGAGAGACCCAGTACTTC,CASSLVEGRGETQYF
TRBJ2-1,TRBD2,-,TRBV5-1,TGCGCCAGCAGCTCAGGACTAGCGGGAGTTACTGAGCAGTTCTTC,CASSSGLAGVTEQFF
TRBJ2-5,TRBD2,few,TRBV4-1,TGCGCCAGCAGCCAAGTTCTAGCGGGTGGTCAAGAGACCCAGTACTTC,CASSQVLAGGQETQYF
TRBJ2-7,TRBD2,few,TRBV7-9,TGTGCCAGCAGCCCCCCCGAGGGGAGGGAGGCGTACGAGCAGTACTTC,CASSPPEGREAYEQYF
TRBJ2-1,TRBD2,few,TRBV10-3,TGTGCCATCAGCCCCCCCGGTAGCGGGAGCAATGAGCAGTTCTTC,CAISPPGSGSNEQFF
TRBJ2-3,-,-,TRBV29-1,TGCAGCGTTGAAGATACAAGCACAGATACGCAGTATTTT,CSVEDTSTDTQYF
TRBJ1-5,-,-,TRBV12-3/TRBV12-4,TGTGCCAGCAGCAGCTCAGGGTTCGGTCAGCCCCAGCATTTT,CASSSSGFGQPQHF
TRBJ1-1,TRBD1,-,TRBV9,TGTGCCAGCAGCTCACCGGGACAGGGGACTGGTGAAGCTTTCTTT,CASSSPGQGTGEAFF
TRBJ2-3,-,-,TRBV12-3/TRBV12-4,TGTGCCAGCAGTCGAACACAGGGCCCGGCGGGAGATACGCAGTATTTT,CASSRTQGPAGDTQYF
TRBJ2-2,TRBD2,-,TRBV7-2,TGTGCCAGCAGCTTAGGGAGCGGGACCACCGGGGAGCTGTTTTTT,CASSLGSGTTGELFF
TRBJ2-1,-,-,TRBV9,TGTGCCAGCAGCGTTCGTATAGGGACCGTTGAGCAGTTCTTC,CASSVRIGTVEQFF
TRBJ2-3,TRBD1,-,TRBV20-1,TGCAGTGCTGGTCGAGGGACAGGGACAGATACGCAGTATTTT,CSAGRGTGTDTQYF
TRBJ2-7,-,-,TRBV23-1,TGCGCCAGCAGTCAATCGGTGGCGAACCGCCTCTACGAGCAGTACTTC,CASSQSVANRLYEQYF
TRBJ1-2,-,-,TRBV29-1,TGCAGCGTTCAAGACAGCAACTATGGCTACACCTTC,CSVQDSNYGYTF
TRBJ2-1,-,-,TRBV30,TGTGCCTGGGGGGAGCCCAATGAGCAGTTCTTC,CAWGEPNEQFF
TRBJ2-5,-,-,TRBV20-1,TGCAGTGCCTCACCCCCCCAAGGACAAGAGACCCAGTACTTC,CSASPPQGQETQYF
TRBJ1-2,TRBD1,few,TRBV6-5,TGTGCCAGCAGTTACAGGGACAGCTATGGCTACACCTTC,CASSYRDSYGYTF
TRBJ2-3,-,-,TRBV14,TGTGCCAGCAGCCAGGGGCCCCGCACGAATACGCAGTATTTT,CASSQGPRTNTQYF
TRBJ2-3,-,few,TRBV7-8,TGTGCCAGCAGCTTAGGCGCGGCTATGGGTACGCAGTATTTT,CASSLGAAMGTQYF
TRBJ1-3,TRBD1,-,TRBV13,TGTGCCAGCAGGGGGACAGGGGGAAACACCATATATTTT,CASRGTGGNTIYF
TRBJ2-4,TRBD1,few,TRBV27,TGTGCCAGCAGTTTAACGATCGAACGACAGGGGGCCAAAAACATTCAGTACTTC,CASSLTIERQGAKNIQYF
TRBJ2-7,TRBD1,-,TRBV30,TGTGCCTGGAGTCGATCCCGGACAGGGGGAAGCTACGAGCAGTACTTC,CAWSRSRTGGSYEQYF
TRBJ1-1,TRBD1,few,TRBV7-2,TGTGCCAGCAGCCCGCGGGGACAGGGGTCGACTGAAGCTTTCTTT,CASSPRGQGSTEAFF
TRBJ1-2,-,few,TRBV11-2,TGTGCCAGCAGCCGGACAGTCGATGGCTACACCTTC,CASSRTVDGYTF
TRBJ2-1,TRBD1,-,TRBV11-3,TGTGCCAGCAGCTTAGTAGGGGGAGCCGGACAGGGAGACAATGAGCAGTTCTTC,CASSLVGGAGQGDNEQFF
TRBJ2-7,TRBD1,few,TRBV4-2,TGTGCCAGCAGCCAGACCGGGACAGGCGCCTACGAGCAGTACTTC,CASSQTGTGAYEQYF
TRBJ1-6,-,-,TRBV7-2,TGTGCCAGCAGCCCGCCGGGGGATGGTTCACCCCTCCACTTT,CASSPPGDGSPLHF
TRBJ2-1,-,-,TRBV7-2,TGTGCCAGCAGCCGAGCCCCGAGGGGGAGCTCCTACAATGAGCAGTTCTTC,CASSRAPRGSSYNEQFF
TRBJ1-6,-,-,TRBV6-2/TRBV6-3,TGTGCCATCCGGGCCGCGCAGGGTTCACCCCTCCACTTT,CAIRAAQGSPLHF